These 7 T cell receptor beta chains originate from one sample sequenced in a study of molecular identifiers for immune sequencing clone quantification. TCRdb re-derived calls from the PCR reads in MiXCR, one entry per CDR3 protein. The sample records more than 300,000 distinct CDR3 sequences, about 21% being singletons. Sequenced: naive CD8+ T cells from blood, with Jurkat cell RNA spiked in. Documented subset: FACS-sorted CD8+CD4-CCR7+CD45RA+ naive T cells. These receptors were obtained from a human donor in good health. Some libraries in this study had Jurkat cell RNA spiked in.

This clonotype was counted many times. V usage is TRBV7-2 and J usage is TRBJ2-5; D possibly corresponds to TRBD2 (5 bases). The germline V and J ends were trimmed by 2 bases and 2 bases, with 12 bases remaining between them. The germline gives CDR1 SGHTA, CDR2 FQGNSA. The CDR3 contains 15 residues. Written as DNA, the CDR3 is TGTGCCAGCAGCTTACTCCGGCTAGCTCAAGAGACCCAGTACTTC. Encoded protein: CASSLLRLAQETQYF.

The table lists this clonotype with many counts. The chain is built from TRBV28 and TRBJ1-4; D remains unclear. Germline V gene lookup returns CDR1 MDHEN and CDR2 SYDVKM. V was cut by 7 bases and J by 0 bases, with 15 bases left in between. The CDR3 contains 16 residues. Here the CDR3 reads CASTSPPEATNEKLFF. The CDR3 DNA reads as TGTGCCAGCACCTCCCCCCCGGAGGCAACTAATGAAAAACTGTTTTTT.

The V gene is TRBV12-3 or TRBV12-4, the J gene TRBJ2-1; 7 bases agree with TRBD1. The CDR3 is made up of 17 amino acids. V lost 5 bases and J lost 7; bases outside the gene matches: 17. The CDR3 is CASSPGLGGLTGNEQFF. The CDR3 nucleotides are TGTGCCAGCAGTCCAGGGTTAGGGGGCCTGACGGGGAATGAGCAGTTCTTC.

This clonotype was seen many times. The genes are TRBV6-2 or TRBV6-3 and TRBJ2-3; 9 bases fit TRBD1. The CDR3 has 15 residues. J lost 3 bases, V lost 2 bases, and 3 bases had no gene match. Looked up from germline, CDR1 is MNHEY and CDR2 is SVGEGT. CDR3: CASSYRDRATDTQYF. In nucleotides, the CDR3 is TGTGCCAGCAGTTACAGGGACAGGGCGACAGATACGCAGTATTTT.

The sample holds many counts of this clonotype. The rearrangement links TRBV6-5 to TRBJ2-7; no clear D gene. The CDR3 spans 12 residues. Germline values: CDR1 MNHEY, CDR2 SVGAGI. The V end lost 4 bases, the J end lost 1 base, and 5 bases lay between the germline ends. CDR3 in amino acids: CASSSKSYEQYF. The CDR3 DNA sequence: TGTGCCAGCAGTTCGAAGTCCTACGAGCAGTACTTC.

The V and J genes are TRBV4-2 and TRBJ2-7; 9 nucleotides line up with TRBD1. The CDR3 loop spans 15 amino acids. Germline V CDR1 and CDR2: LGHNA, YNFKEQ. V lost 4 bases, J lost 4 bases, and 8 bases stayed unmatched. The CDR3: CASSPTPGQGYEQYF. The DNA for the CDR3 is TGTGCCAGCAGCCCAACGCCGGGACAGGGTTACGAGCAGTACTTC.

This clonotype has ten or more counts. V gene TRBV10-2 combines with J gene TRBJ2-3; TRBD2 aligns across 11 bases. The germline CDR1 and CDR2 sequences are WSHSY and SAAADI. J gave up 2 bases and V 2 bases, and 6 bases lay outside the gene matches. The CDR3 length is 17 residues. The CDR3 sequence: CASSENLAGGYTDTQYF. The CDR3, as DNA: TGCGCCAGCAGTGAGAATCTAGCGGGGGGATACACAGATACGCAGTATTTT.